The present TCR beta chain was sequenced within a study of control samples from healthy donors and cancer patients. Losses at the gene ends were 4 bases for V and 8 bases for J; bases not matched to a gene: 6. Germline CDR1 is LGHDT and CDR2 is YNNKEL (reference sequence). The CDR3 contains 13 residues. Clones were read by immunoSEQ multiplex PCR, and TCRdb kept only the in-frame ones, dropping some. Here the sample spans approximately 150,000 clones, around 90% being singletons. This clone was seen more than once but under ten times. The TCR sequence derives from a woman aged 40 to 50 in good health. The sample comprised blood. The chain carries TRBV3-1 (or the pseudogene TRBV3-2) and TRBJ2-7; TRBD1 matches 9 bases. The CDR3 sequence is CASSPKDRGKQYF. CDR3 coding DNA: TGTGCCAGCAGCCCAAAGGACAGGGGCAAGCAGTACTTC.